This paragraph reports one T cell receptor beta chain. The antigen is undetermined. Donors in the study were healthy people who gave bone marrow. Researchers ran the PCR with 60 Vbeta and 13 Jbeta primers. Profiling relied on immunoSEQ multiplex PCR, and the TCRdb table lists in-frame clones only, not all of them. The sample holds some 100,000 clones, 65% to 85% seen once. This specimen comes from a study of cytomegalovirus exposure and HLA in healthy donors. Study-wide findings and caveats: The classifier was said to identify cytomegalovirus status with high specificity and sensitivity. The later analysis indicated that the majority of CMV-associated TCR beta chains appeared HLA-restricted. Differences between HLA loci emerged in a later analysis of TCR association rates, with DRB1 most and HLA-C fewest.

V was pared by 6 bases and J by 0 bases, with 12 bases between. The CDR3 consists of 15 residues. The V gene's germline CDR1 is WNHNN and CDR2 SYGVQD (reference sequence). This receptor was taken from a man aged 50 to 59 in good health and CMV-seropositive. Material for sequencing was PBMCs. The chain joins TRBV10-1 to TRBJ2-1, with D possibly matching TRBD2 (6 bases). CDR3 bases: TGCGCCAGCAGCAAGACTAGGAGCTCCTACAATGAGCAGTTCTTC. Amino acid sequence: CASSKTRSSYNEQFF.